This TCR beta chain derives from a study of blood T cell repertoires in COVID-19. In the original processing: Counts of nucleated cells, estimated from reference gene primer amplification, were obtained. Sequencing was performed with immunoSEQ multiplex PCR; in TCRdb, only in-frame clones are kept and a portion is missing. That table is the source of V, J and clone size, and D and trimming were worked out from the DNA. The top ten clones hold 4.5% to 5% of a sample with around 110,000 clones, more than 80% of them seen once. The CDR3 is made up of 14 amino acids. Germline CDR1 reads SEHNR; CDR2 reads FQNEAQ (reference sequence). The V and J ends lost 8 bases and 8 bases respectively, with 21 bases between them.

Sequenced sample: peripheral blood. The receptor was isolated from a man in his forties with active or convalescent COVID-19. V gene TRBV7-9 combines with J gene TRBJ1-2, with no clear D. CDR3 sequence: CASVSGSVSFGYTF. CDR3 coding DNA: TGTGCCAGCGTCTCCGGTAGCGTGTCATTCGGCTACACCTTC.